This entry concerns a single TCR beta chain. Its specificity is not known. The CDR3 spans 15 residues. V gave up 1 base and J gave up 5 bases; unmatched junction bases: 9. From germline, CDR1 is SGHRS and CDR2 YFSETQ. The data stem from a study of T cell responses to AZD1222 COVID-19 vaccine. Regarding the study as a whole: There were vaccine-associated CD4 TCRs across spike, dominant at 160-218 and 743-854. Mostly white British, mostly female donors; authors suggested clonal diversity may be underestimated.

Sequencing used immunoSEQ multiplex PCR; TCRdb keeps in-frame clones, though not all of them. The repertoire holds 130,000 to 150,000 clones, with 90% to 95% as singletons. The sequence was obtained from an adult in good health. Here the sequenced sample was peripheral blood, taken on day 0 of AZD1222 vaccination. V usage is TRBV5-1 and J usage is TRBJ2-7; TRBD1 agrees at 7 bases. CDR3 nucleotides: TGCGCCAGCAGCTTGATAGGGACAGTCGGCGACGAGCAGTACTTC. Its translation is CASSLIGTVGDEQYF.